The present TCR beta chain was sequenced within a study of blood T cell repertoires in COVID-19 (dated by TCRdb to 2020 to 2021). Background for the entire study: Samples from collaborators originated in the United States, Italy and Spain and spanned both the acute and convalescent phases of COVID-19. HLA class I and class II types, where available, came from metadata supplied by the sample provider rather than from assay-based typing. Sample metadata almost always included a de-identified subject ID, COVID-19 status, age in years and sex. The samples were drawn from two sources: the first 160 participants of the ongoing ImmuneRACE study, and 950 to 1,500 subjects contributed by 6 global collaborators. The material from the prospective study consisted of cDNA or gDNA derived from T cells, B-cell-depleted T cells, or PBMCs. The repertoires were released in a freely available public database intended as a resource for research on the immune response to SARS-CoV-2. Subjects who had been exposed to COVID-19, were actively infected with it, or had recovered from it provided the deeply sampled blood TCRbeta repertoires that made up the dataset. Overall results and qualifications from the work: The amount of clinical and demographic metadata varied by source and participant and was provided uncurated.

TCRbeta CDR3 regions were amplified from genomic DNA by means of the immunoSEQ Assay, a bias-controlled multiplex PCR. Concerning the study's data processing: The number of nucleated cells in each sample was estimated from the amplification of reference gene primers within the assay. To quantify the absolute abundance of each unique TCRbeta CDR3 rearrangement, sequence reads were collapsed and filtered. Productive Simpson clonality was computed per sample as the square root of Simpson's diversity index over productive rearrangements. TCRdb carries this immuneACCESS record with in-frame sequences only. Its versions omit some clonotypes, under half of them owing to an unresolved V gene in the studies checked, with the rest unexplained. D and trimming were read from the DNA, whereas the V and J calls and clone size are those reported in that table. The table for this sample lists about 73,000 clones; around four fifths of them were counted only once. The top ten clones comprise less than 6.5% of the sample.

For this clone: Its antigen is still unknown. Base qualities are missing; no much larger clone stands one base away.

The CDR3 goes from the cysteine to the phenylalanine over 16 residues. The entry retains the CDR3 DNA only, 48 bases that are in frame from base 1. Clipping removes 0 bases from V and 3 bases from J, with 6 as the unmatched junction base count. CDR1 and CDR2 are read off the germline V gene as SGHRS and YFSETQ. Whole blood was collected in K2EDTA tubes by collaborating institutions according to the institutions' own protocols. Collaborator samples were shipped for TCRbeta analysis as frozen whole blood, isolated PBMCs, or DNA extracted from either sample type. The sequence derives from a middle-aged man with active COVID-19. The specimen was peripheral blood. The V and J genes are TRBV5-1 and TRBJ1-3; 7 bases in the junction line up with TRBD1. In nucleotides, the sequence is TGCGCCAGCAGCTTGGATCCGACAGGGATTGGAAACACCATATATTTT. Translation gives CASSLDPTGIGNTIYF.